This entry lists 14 T cell receptor beta chains sequenced from one sample in a study of T-cell memory formation after mild COVID-19. Via MiXCR, TCRdb re-called the 5' RACE reads, giving one row per CDR3 protein. The profile shows approximately 250,000 distinct CDR3 sequences, 15% to 20% of them singletons. Sequenced: PBMCs or a T cell subset sorted from them (not recorded which). Receptors were obtained from a young man who had mild COVID-19 (a few samples of this study predate the infection). Cell type and time point are not known.

This clonotype was recorded a few times. The chain employs TRBV7-2 and TRBJ1-6; the D gene is possibly TRBD1 (5 bases). Germline CDR1 and CDR2: SGHTA and FQGNSA. The V and J ends lost 2 bases and 8 bases respectively, with 7 bases between them. CDR3 length equals 13 residues. The CDR3 coding sequence is TGTGCCAGCAGCTTACAGGGTTATTCACCCCTCCACTTT. Residues: CASSLQGYSPLHF.

The chain uses TRBV6-2 or TRBV6-3 and TRBJ2-7, with TRBD1 matching 9 bases. Per germline, CDR1 MNHEY and CDR2 SVGEGT. The CDR3 is 17 residues long. V shed 2 bases, J shed 3 bases, and the junction held 11 bases outside the gene matches. The CDR3 DNA sequence: TGTGCCAGCAGTTACCCCACCTCCGGGACAGGGTACTACGAGCAGTACGTC. It codes for CASSYPTSGTGYYEQYV.

The V and J genes are TRBV7-9 and TRBJ1-1; D gene ambiguous. Germline CDR1 is SEHNR and CDR2 is FQNEAQ (reference sequence). V shed 0 bases and J shed 7 bases, with 6 bases lying between them. This CDR3 contains 12 residues. The CDR3 loop reads CASSLAGNEAFF. The DNA for the CDR3 is TGTGCCAGCAGCTTAGCGGGGAATGAAGCTTTCTTT.

This clonotype has a handful of counts. The CDR3 here is CASSPLLGTDTQYF. CDR3 DNA: TGTGCCAGCAGCCCCCTACTGGGCACAGATACGCAGTATTTT. The chain recombines TRBV7-9 with TRBJ2-3, with no clear D. Germline CDR1 SEHNR, CDR2 FQNEAQ (reference sequence). The CDR3 has 14 residues. V was shortened by 5 bases and J by 1 base, with 10 bases between the two germline ends.

The chain joins TRBV4-2 to TRBJ1-2; 8 nucleotides align to TRBD1. In germline, CDR1 is LGHNA, CDR2 YNFKEQ. CDR3 length equals 15 residues. Trimming at V came to 0 bases and at J to 4 bases, leaving 4 bases not matched to a gene. The CDR3 region has the DNA TGTGCCAGCAGCCAAGAAAGGCAGGGGGCCTATGGCTACACCTTC. Protein: CASSQERQGAYGYTF.

This clonotype showed up many times. The V gene is TRBV7-9, the J gene TRBJ2-7; possibly TRBD2 for D (6 bases). The CDR3 runs 13 residues. CDR1 SEHNR and CDR2 FQNEAQ come from the germline V gene (reference sequence). With 3 bases removed from V and 3 bases from J, the gap between germline ends came to 9 bases. CDR3 loop: CASSLEGIYEQYV. CDR3 nucleotides: TGTGCCAGCAGCTTGGAGGGAATCTACGAGCAGTACGTC.

This clonotype appeared a few times. V gene TRBV7-9 combines with J gene TRBJ1-1; D is undetermined. Per germline, CDR1 SEHNR and CDR2 FQNEAQ (reference sequence). Trimming took off 5 bases at V and 6 bases at J, with 13 bases between the two ends. The CDR3 has 13 amino acids. CDR3 bases: TGTGCCAGCAGCCCCGGGATAGTCGCTGAAGCTTTCTTT. It yields the protein CASSPGIVAEAFF.

This chain uses TRBV4-1 with TRBJ2-1, with D perhaps assigned TRBD1 or TRBD2 (6 bases each). Trimming pared 4 bases from V and 6 bases from J, leaving 19 bases between. Germline V gives CDR1 MGHRA, CDR2 YSYEKL. The CDR3 loop spans 16 amino acids. The CDR3 spells CASSPRGFGGFNEQFF. The CDR3 DNA follows: TGCGCCAGCAGCCCACGGGGTTTCGGGGGCTTCAATGAGCAGTTCTTC.

This clonotype was detected a few times. This rearrangement joins TRBV7-3 to TRBJ2-2; 9 bases match TRBD1. Germline V gene lookup returns CDR1 SGHTA and CDR2 FQGTGA. The V gene end was trimmed by 5 bases and the J gene end by 7 bases; junction bases not matched to a gene: 8. CDR3 length: 15 amino acids. In nucleotides, the CDR3 is TGTGCCAGCAGCCCCACAGGGGGCTACAACGGGGAGCTGTTTTTT. Translation gives CASSPTGGYNGELFF. Full variable domain (outside the CDR3, taken from reference TRBV7-3 and TRBJ2-2): GAGVSQTPSNKVTEKGKYVELRCDPISGHTALYWYRQSLGQGPEFLIYFQGTGAADDSGLPNDRFFAVRPEGSVSTLKIQRTERGDSAVYLCASSPTGGYNGELFFGEGSRLTVL.

Only a few counts were recorded for this clonotype. This rearrangement joins TRBV6-6 to TRBJ2-7, with 7 bases lining up with TRBD1. The CDR3 has 13 residues. Germline V gene lookup returns CDR1 MNHNY and CDR2 SVGAGI (reference sequence). With 2 bases clipped from V and 5 bases from J, the junction kept 3 bases outside the gene matches. This CDR3 is CASSYGQGDEQYV. The CDR3 nucleotides read TGTGCCAGCAGTTACGGCCAGGGGGACGAGCAGTACGTC.

The rearrangement uses TRBV29-1 and TRBJ1-2, with 7 bases lining up with TRBD1. Germline V gene data show CDR1 as SQVTM and CDR2 as ANQGSEA. The CDR3 runs to 14 residues. Losses at the gene ends were 6 bases for V and 6 bases for J; bases not matched to a gene: 13. CDR3 residues: CSVRDRVLGDGYTF. CDR3 DNA: TGCAGCGTGCGAGACAGGGTGCTAGGCGATGGCTACACCTTC.

This clonotype has just a few counts. The chain carries TRBV15 and TRBJ2-5; the D is unclear. Germline loops: CDR1 LNHNV, CDR2 YYDKDF (reference sequence). This CDR3 is built from 13 residues. The V and J ends lost 0 bases and 4 bases respectively, with 6 bases between them. CDR3 sequence reads: CATSRDQGETQYF. Written as DNA, the CDR3 is TGTGCCACCAGCAGAGATCAAGGAGAGACCCAGTACTTC.

This clonotype appeared a few times. The chain uses TRBV5-1 and TRBJ1-2; D remains unclear. The CDR3 runs to 13 residues. The V and J ends lost 0 bases and 8 bases respectively, with 11 bases between them. CDR1 and CDR2 (germline): SGHRS, YFSETQ. The CDR3 reads CASSLAGVRGYTF. For the CDR3, the DNA is TGCGCCAGCAGCTTGGCCGGGGTGAGGGGCTACACCTTC.

This clonotype was found many times. This chain links TRBV20-1 with TRBJ2-7; D is tentatively TRBD1 or TRBD2 (6 bases each). This CDR3 comprises 13 residues. Germline V lookup: CDR1 DFQATT, CDR2 SNEGSKA (reference sequence). Trimming removed 5 bases at V and 3 bases at J, with 14 bases between. As DNA, the CDR3 is TGCAGTGCTCTTTTAGGAGGGGGCTACGAGCAGTACTTC. Protein sequence: CSALLGGGYEQYF.